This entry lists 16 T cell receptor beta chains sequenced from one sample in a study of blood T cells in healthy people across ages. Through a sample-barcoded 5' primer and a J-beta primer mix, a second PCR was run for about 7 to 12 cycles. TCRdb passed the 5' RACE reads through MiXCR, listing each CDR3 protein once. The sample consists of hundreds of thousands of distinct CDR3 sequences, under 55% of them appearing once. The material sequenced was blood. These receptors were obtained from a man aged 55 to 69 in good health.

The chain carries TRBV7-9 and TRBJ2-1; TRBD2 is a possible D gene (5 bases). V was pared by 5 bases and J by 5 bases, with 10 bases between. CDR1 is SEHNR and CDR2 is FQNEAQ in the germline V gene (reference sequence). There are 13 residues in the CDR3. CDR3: CASSPDGNNEQFF. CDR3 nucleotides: TGTGCCAGCAGCCCAGACGGGAACAATGAGCAGTTCTTC.

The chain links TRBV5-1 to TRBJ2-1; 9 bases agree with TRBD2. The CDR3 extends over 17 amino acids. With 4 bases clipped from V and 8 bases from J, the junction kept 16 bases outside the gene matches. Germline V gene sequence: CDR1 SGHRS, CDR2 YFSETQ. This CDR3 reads CASSPLRGRGGADEQFF. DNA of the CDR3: TGCGCCAGCAGCCCCCTTAGAGGGCGGGGGGGGGCCGATGAGCAGTTCTTC.

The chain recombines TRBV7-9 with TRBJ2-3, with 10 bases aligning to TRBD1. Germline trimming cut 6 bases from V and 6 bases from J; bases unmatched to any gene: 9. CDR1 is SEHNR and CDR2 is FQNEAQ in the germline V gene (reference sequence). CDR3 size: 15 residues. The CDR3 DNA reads TGTGCCAGCAGGGCGGGACAGGGGAGATTGGATACGCAGTATTTT. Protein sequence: CASRAGQGRLDTQYF.

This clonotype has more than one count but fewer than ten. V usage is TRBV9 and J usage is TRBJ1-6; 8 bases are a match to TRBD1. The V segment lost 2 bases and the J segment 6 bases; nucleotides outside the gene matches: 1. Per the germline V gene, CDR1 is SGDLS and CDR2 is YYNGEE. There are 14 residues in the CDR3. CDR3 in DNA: TGTGCCAGCAGCGTCCAGGGGGCTAATTCACCCCTCCACTTT. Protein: CASSVQGANSPLHF.

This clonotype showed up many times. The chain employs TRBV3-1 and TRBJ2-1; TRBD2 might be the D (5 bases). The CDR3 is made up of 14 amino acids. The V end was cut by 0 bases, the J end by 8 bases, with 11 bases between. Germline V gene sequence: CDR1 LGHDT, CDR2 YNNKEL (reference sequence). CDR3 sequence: CASSQDLAADEQFF. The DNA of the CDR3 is TGTGCCAGCAGCCAAGATCTAGCAGCGGATGAGCAGTTCTTC.

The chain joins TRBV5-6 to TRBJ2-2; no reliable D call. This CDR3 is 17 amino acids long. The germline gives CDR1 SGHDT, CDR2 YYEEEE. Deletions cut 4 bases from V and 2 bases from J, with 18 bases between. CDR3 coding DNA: TGTGCCAGCAGCCTCCTCGCAGGAAGGATCAACACCGGGGAGCTGTTTTTT. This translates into CASSLLAGRINTGELFF.

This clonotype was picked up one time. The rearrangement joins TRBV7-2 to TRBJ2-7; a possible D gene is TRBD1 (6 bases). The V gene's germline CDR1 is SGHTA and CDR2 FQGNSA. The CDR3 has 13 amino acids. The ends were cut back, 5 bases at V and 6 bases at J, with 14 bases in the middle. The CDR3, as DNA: TGTGCCAGCAGCCGGGACATTTGGGCCGAGCAGTACTTC. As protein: CASSRDIWAEQYF.

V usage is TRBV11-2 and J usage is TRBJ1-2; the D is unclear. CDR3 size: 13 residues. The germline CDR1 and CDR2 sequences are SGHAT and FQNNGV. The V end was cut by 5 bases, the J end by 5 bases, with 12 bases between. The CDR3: CASSPSGPYGYTF. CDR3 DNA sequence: TGTGCCAGCAGCCCGAGCGGCCCTTATGGCTACACCTTC.

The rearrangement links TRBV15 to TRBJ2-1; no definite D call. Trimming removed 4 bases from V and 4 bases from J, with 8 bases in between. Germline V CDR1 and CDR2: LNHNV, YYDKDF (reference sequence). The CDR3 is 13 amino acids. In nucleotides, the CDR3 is TGTGCCACCAGCATCCTGATATACAATGAGCAGTTCTTC. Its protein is CATSILIYNEQFF.

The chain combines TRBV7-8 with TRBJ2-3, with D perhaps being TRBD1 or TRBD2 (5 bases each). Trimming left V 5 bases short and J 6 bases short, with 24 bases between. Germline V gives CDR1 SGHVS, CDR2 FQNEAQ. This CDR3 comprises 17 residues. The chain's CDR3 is CASSPNRWDPRADTQYF. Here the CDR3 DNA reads TGTGCCAGCAGCCCGAATCGGTGGGACCCGAGGGCGGATACGCAGTATTTT.

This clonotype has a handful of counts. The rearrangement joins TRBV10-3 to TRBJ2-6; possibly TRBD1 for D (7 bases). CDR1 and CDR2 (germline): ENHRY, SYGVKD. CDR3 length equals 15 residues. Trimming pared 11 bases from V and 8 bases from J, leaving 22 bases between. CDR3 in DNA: TGTGCCTCTGGGGGGACAGACCCTGGACCCAACGTCCTGACTTTC. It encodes CASGGTDPGPNVLTF.

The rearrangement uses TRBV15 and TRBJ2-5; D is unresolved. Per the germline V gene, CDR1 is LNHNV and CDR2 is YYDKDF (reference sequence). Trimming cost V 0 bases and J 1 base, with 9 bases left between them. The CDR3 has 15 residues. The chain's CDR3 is CATSRDIDLQETQYF. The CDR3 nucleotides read TGTGCCACCAGCAGAGATATCGACCTCCAAGAGACCCAGTACTTC.

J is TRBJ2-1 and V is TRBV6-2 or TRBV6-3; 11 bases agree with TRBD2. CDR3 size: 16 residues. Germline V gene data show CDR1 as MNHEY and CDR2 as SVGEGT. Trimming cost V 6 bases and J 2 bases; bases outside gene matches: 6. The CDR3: CASRPGLADAYNEQFF. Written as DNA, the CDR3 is TGTGCCAGCAGGCCGGGACTAGCGGATGCCTACAATGAGCAGTTCTTC.

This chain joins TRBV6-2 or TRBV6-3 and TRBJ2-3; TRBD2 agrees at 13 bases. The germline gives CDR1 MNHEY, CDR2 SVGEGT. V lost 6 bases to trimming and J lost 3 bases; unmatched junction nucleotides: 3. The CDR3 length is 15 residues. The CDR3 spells CASRRLAGGTDTQYF. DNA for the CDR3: TGTGCCAGCAGACGACTAGCGGGGGGTACAGATACGCAGTATTTT.

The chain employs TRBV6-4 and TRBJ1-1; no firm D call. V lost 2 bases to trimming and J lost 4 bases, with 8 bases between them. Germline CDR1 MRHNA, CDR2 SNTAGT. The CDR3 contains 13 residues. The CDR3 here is CASSDLFGTEAFF. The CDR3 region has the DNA TGTGCCAGCAGTGACCTTTTTGGCACTGAAGCTTTCTTT.

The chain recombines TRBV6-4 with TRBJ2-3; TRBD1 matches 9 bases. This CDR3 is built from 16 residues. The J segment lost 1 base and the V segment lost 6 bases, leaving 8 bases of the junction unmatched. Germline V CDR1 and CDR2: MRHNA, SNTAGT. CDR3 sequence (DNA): TGTGCCAGCAGCAAGTTTGGGACAGGGCGCACAGATACGCAGTATTTT. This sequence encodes CASSKFGTGRTDTQYF.